The 12 T cell receptor beta chains listed next were all sequenced from one sample in a study of early T cells in non-severe SARS-CoV-2 infection. TCRdb re-called the 5' RACE reads through MiXCR, storing one row per CDR3 protein. The table includes some 85,000 distinct CDR3 sequences, roughly an eighth detected once. Sequences were obtained from whole blood. The receptor source for this set is an adult who was a healthcare worker with PCR-confirmed SARS-CoV-2 infection or an uninfected control (not recorded which).

The V and J genes are TRBV10-3 and TRBJ2-3; D is possibly TRBD2 (6 bases). CDR1 is ENHRY and CDR2 is SYGVKD in the germline V gene. Trimming stripped 6 bases from V and 2 bases from J, with 6 bases between. CDR3 length: 12 amino acids. As DNA, the CDR3 is TGTGCCATCAGGGACTACACAGATACGCAGTATTTT. Its protein is CAIRDYTDTQYF.

Ten or more counts support this clonotype. The chain recombines TRBV30 with TRBJ1-2, with D perhaps TRBD1 (5 bases). The CDR3 consists of 12 residues. The germline V gene has CDR1 GTSNPN and CDR2 SVGIG (reference sequence). With 4 bases removed from V and 4 bases from J, the gap between germline ends came to 10 bases. The CDR3 here is CAWTGTSYGYTF. The CDR3 DNA follows: TGTGCCTGGACAGGGACTAGCTATGGCTACACCTTC.

This clonotype was counted only a few times. The chain combines TRBV9 with TRBJ1-1, with D tentatively TRBD1 (5 bases). With 0 bases removed from V and 1 base from J, the gap between germline ends came to 13 bases. The CDR3 runs to 16 residues. CDR1 is SGDLS and CDR2 is YYNGEE in the germline V gene. CDR3: CASSVGLGRENTEAFF. The CDR3 DNA sequence: TGTGCCAGCAGCGTAGGTCTGGGACGGGAGAACACTGAAGCTTTCTTT.

This clonotype has ten or more counts. The chain is built from TRBV7-9 and TRBJ2-1; D may be TRBD1 (6 bases). CDR3 length: 15 amino acids. Germline lookup yields CDR1 SEHNR and CDR2 FQNEAQ (reference sequence). V lost 1 base and J lost 2, with 9 bases in between. The CDR3: CASSLEGDTYNEQFF. Here the CDR3 DNA reads TGTGCCAGCAGCTTAGAGGGGGATACCTACAATGAGCAGTTCTTC. The whole variable domain, filled in from reference TRBV7-9 and TRBJ2-1, reads DTGVSQNPRHKITKRGQNVTFRCDPISEHNRLYWYRQTLGQGPEFLTYFQNEAQLEKSRLLSDRFSAERPKGSFSTLEIQRTEQGDSAMYLCASSLEGDTYNEQFFGPGTRLTVL.

The chain couples TRBV20-1 to TRBJ2-3; tentatively, D is TRBD2 (5 bases). Trimming left V 4 bases short and J 2 bases short, with 22 bases between. Germline V CDR1 and CDR2: DFQATT, SNEGSKA (reference sequence). This CDR3 region has 17 residues. As DNA, the CDR3 is TGCAGTGCTATCCGAGGAAGAGGGCAGTGGGTCACAGATACGCAGTATTTT. It translates to CSAIRGRGQWVTDTQYF.

In this sample, this clonotype turned up a few times. This rearrangement joins TRBV20-1 to TRBJ2-2; D is perhaps TRBD1 (5 bases). Trimming took 5 bases from V and 5 from J, leaving 24 bases between them. CDR1 DFQATT and CDR2 SNEGSKA come from the germline V gene (reference sequence). This CDR3 is built from 17 residues. CDR3 amino acids: CSARAPGAWGTTGELFF. CDR3 coding DNA: TGCAGTGCTCGAGCTCCTGGGGCGTGGGGAACTACCGGGGAGCTGTTTTTT.

This clonotype was found a few times. The chain has TRBV2 and TRBJ2-6; D is tentatively TRBD1 or TRBD2 (5 bases each). The CDR3 consists of 16 residues. Germline CDR1 is SNHLY and CDR2 is FYNNEI. Trimming took off 6 bases at V and 4 bases at J, with 16 bases between the two ends. In nucleotides, the CDR3 is TGTGCCAGCAGGGGGGATCAGGGTCACGGGGCCAACGTCCTGACTTTC. Its protein is CASRGDQGHGANVLTF.

The chain carries TRBV10-3 and TRBJ2-7; D remains ambiguous. Trimming took off 6 bases at V and 2 bases at J, with 5 bases between the two ends. Looked up from germline, CDR1 is ENHRY and CDR2 is SYGVKD. This CDR3 has 11 residues. Here the CDR3 DNA reads TGTGCCATCAGAGAGGCCTACGAGCAGTACTTC. It is translated as CAIREAYEQYF.

Ten or more counts support this clonotype. The V call is TRBV14, the J call TRBJ1-1; D is unresolved. There are 13 residues in the CDR3. The V gene's germline CDR1 is SGHDN and CDR2 FVKESK. The ends were cut back, 0 bases at V and 8 bases at J, with 10 bases in the middle. CDR3 nucleotides: TGTGCCAGCAGCCAAGATCACGTTACCGAAGCTTTCTTT. Translated, it gives CASSQDHVTEAFF.

The CDR3 DNA follows: TGTGCCAGCAGTCCCCTCTCTCAGCCCCAGCATTTT. This codes for CASSPLSQPQHF. The chain is built from TRBV28 and TRBJ1-5; D gene ambiguous. The length of the CDR3 is 12 residues. CDR1 is MDHEN and CDR2 is SYDVKM in the germline V gene. Trimming left V 5 bases short and J 6 bases short, with 8 bases between.

This clonotype was found many times. This rearrangement joins TRBV20-1 to TRBJ2-2; D possibly corresponds to TRBD2 (5 bases). The length of the CDR3 is 14 residues. Germline V lookup: CDR1 DFQATT, CDR2 SNEGSKA (reference sequence). V lost 2 bases and J 4 bases, leaving 11 bases between the germline ends. CDR3 nucleotides: TGCAGTGCTAGATATTCGGGATCCACCGGGGAGCTGTTTTTT. Amino acid sequence: CSARYSGSTGELFF.

There are a few counts of this clonotype. The chain has TRBV9 and TRBJ2-4, with 8 bases lining up with TRBD2. The CDR3 extends over 15 amino acids. J lost 5 bases, V lost 2 bases, and 6 bases had no gene match. The germline CDR1 and CDR2 sequences are SGDLS and YYNGEE. The CDR3 loop is CASSVGGAPENIQYF. The CDR3, as DNA: TGTGCCAGCAGCGTCGGGGGGGCCCCCGAAAACATTCAGTACTTC.